These 14 T cell receptor beta chains originate from one sample sequenced in a study of response to subunit inactivated influenza vaccine. In TCRdb, the RT-PCR reads were re-called with MiXCR into one record per CDR3 protein. The sample comprises more than 400,000 distinct CDR3 sequences, under 8.5% of which are singletons, and about an eighth rests with the top ten. Sequences were derived from PBMCs from blood, sampled about 23 months after vaccination. All receptors come from a man in his fifties or sixties who received an inactivated influenza vaccine.

This clonotype was picked up a small number of times. The chain joins TRBV5-1 to TRBJ2-5; D not certain. Germline CDR1 reads SGHRS; CDR2 reads YFSETQ. The V end lost 4 bases, the J end lost 1 base, and 11 bases lay between the germline ends. The CDR3 is made up of 14 amino acids. The CDR3 DNA reads TGCGCCAGCAGCGTAGTTGGACCCCAAGAGACCCAGTACTTC. As protein: CASSVVGPQETQYF.

V and J are TRBV4-3 and TRBJ2-1, with 9 bases aligning to TRBD2. The CDR3 sequence is 14 residues long. Germline V gene lookup returns CDR1 LGHNA and CDR2 YSLEER. V dropped 0 bases and J dropped 13; count of bases not matched to a gene: 7. The CDR3 DNA reads TGCGCCAGCAGCCAAGATACAAGCGGGGGGCTACAGTTCTTC. Translating gives CASSQDTSGGLQFF.

This clonotype showed up many times. The chain joins TRBV20-1 to TRBJ2-7, with a tentative D call TRBD2 (6 bases). Germline V gene sequence: CDR1 DFQATT, CDR2 SNEGSKA (reference sequence). V was pared by 4 bases and J by 4 bases, with 11 bases between. The CDR3 contains 12 residues. Here the CDR3 DNA reads TGCAGTGCTAAGGAGGGGACTTACGAGCAGTACTTC. Translated, it gives CSAKEGTYEQYF.

This clonotype was counted between two and nine times. This chain joins TRBV29-1 and TRBJ2-5, with 11 bases lining up with TRBD1. CDR1 and CDR2 (germline): SQVTM, ANQGSEA. J gave up 2 bases and V 4 bases, and 3 bases lay outside the gene matches. There are 14 residues in the CDR3. The CDR3 is CSVAGTGGQETQYF. The CDR3 coding sequence is TGCAGCGTTGCCGGGACAGGGGGTCAAGAGACCCAGTACTTC.

This clonotype was counted a few times. The chain uses TRBV7-8 and TRBJ2-4; the D gene is possibly TRBD1 (5 bases). The V gene lost 1 base and the J gene lost 9 bases, with 13 bases spanning the gap. The germline CDR1 and CDR2 sequences are SGHVS and FQNEAQ. This CDR3 is 14 amino acids long. The CDR3 sequence: CASSLGSGLVIQYF. The CDR3 region has the DNA TGTGCCAGCAGCTTAGGTTCAGGGCTGGTCATTCAGTACTTC.

A few counts support this clonotype. This rearrangement joins TRBV25-1 to TRBJ1-2; the D is unclear. Germline V gene lookup returns CDR1 MGHDK and CDR2 SYGVNS. V lost 7 bases and J lost 5, with 20 bases in between. CDR3 length equals 15 residues. Here the CDR3 reads CASTSSVLKGYGYTF. CDR3 nucleotides: TGTGCCAGCACCTCGAGCGTGCTCAAGGGATATGGCTACACCTTC.

V is TRBV5-4 and J is TRBJ2-5; 11 nucleotides line up with TRBD2. The CDR3 has 19 residues. Per the germline V gene, CDR1 is SGHNT and CDR2 is YYREEE (reference sequence). The trim removed 0 bases at V and 5 bases at J, leaving 15 bases unmatched. CDR3 loop: CASSLVLAGGWNRGETQYF. CDR3 nucleotide sequence: TGTGCCAGCAGCTTGGTGCTAGCGGGAGGATGGAATAGGGGGGAGACCCAGTACTTC.

This clonotype was seen a few times. The J gene is TRBJ2-5, the V gene TRBV6-1; 8 bases agree with TRBD2. The trim removed 6 bases at V and 5 bases at J, leaving 5 bases unmatched. The germline gives CDR1 MNHNS, CDR2 SASEGT. The CDR3 extends over 13 amino acids. CDR3 in amino acids: CASRSGGAETQYF. DNA for the CDR3: TGTGCCAGCAGATCGGGGGGGGCTGAGACCCAGTACTTC.

A word on this clonotype: Possible read error: a much larger clone is one base away. The chain couples TRBV24-1 to TRBJ2-3; D unresolved. Between the trimmed V and J ends, which lost 5 bases and 1 base, there was a span of 6 bases. The CDR3 is 13 residues long. The germline gives CDR1 KGHDR, CDR2 SFDVKD. CDR3 nucleotides: TGTGCCACCAGTGGTTGGCGCACAGATACGCAGTATTTT. It specifies CATSGWRTDTQYF.

A few counts support this clonotype. The chain carries TRBV18 and TRBJ2-1, with 8 bases fitting TRBD1. The CDR3 length is 15 residues. With 3 bases clipped from V and 6 bases from J, the junction kept 7 bases outside the gene matches. The germline gives CDR1 KGHSH, CDR2 LQKENI. The CDR3 coding sequence is TGTGCCAGCTCACCTGAGACAGGGGCGATCAATGAGCAGTTCTTC. It yields the protein CASSPETGAINEQFF.

This clonotype was seen many times. The chain recombines TRBV5-1 with TRBJ2-2, with D perhaps matching TRBD1 or TRBD2 (5 bases each). The CDR3 extends over 14 amino acids. Germline-derived CDR1 and CDR2 are SGHRS and YFSETQ. Between the trimmed V and J ends, which lost 0 bases and 4 bases, there was a span of 7 bases. The CDR3 bases are TGCGCCAGCAGCTTGGGGGACGGCACCGGGGAGCTGTTTTTT. This translates into CASSLGDGTGELFF.

The chain carries TRBV7-2 and TRBJ2-1; TRBD2 matches 7 bases. The CDR3 length is 15 residues. V lost 5 bases and J lost 1; bases outside the gene matches: 5. From germline, CDR1 is SGHTA and CDR2 FQGNSA. This CDR3 reads CASSMGLPSYNEQFF. CDR3 DNA: TGTGCCAGCAGCATGGGACTACCTTCCTACAATGAGCAGTTCTTC.

This clonotype has a handful of counts. The J gene is TRBJ2-7, the V gene TRBV7-9, with TRBD2 as a possible D gene (5 bases). V lost 1 base and J 7 bases, leaving 14 bases between the germline ends. The germline gives CDR1 SEHNR, CDR2 FQNEAQ (reference sequence). This CDR3 region has 14 residues. For the CDR3, the DNA is TGTGCCAGCAGCTTAGATCGAGCGACGGGAGAGCAGTACTTC. Amino acid sequence: CASSLDRATGEQYF.

Ten or more counts support this clonotype. The J gene is TRBJ1-6, the V gene TRBV20-1; tentatively, D is TRBD1 (6 bases). The CDR3 contains 13 residues. Trimming left V 6 bases short and J 2 bases short, with 8 bases between. Germline assignment: CDR1 DFQATT and CDR2 SNEGSKA (reference sequence). CDR3 coding DNA: TGCAGTGCCAGGGGTCCCTATAATTCACCCCTCCACTTT. Its protein product is CSARGPYNSPLHF.